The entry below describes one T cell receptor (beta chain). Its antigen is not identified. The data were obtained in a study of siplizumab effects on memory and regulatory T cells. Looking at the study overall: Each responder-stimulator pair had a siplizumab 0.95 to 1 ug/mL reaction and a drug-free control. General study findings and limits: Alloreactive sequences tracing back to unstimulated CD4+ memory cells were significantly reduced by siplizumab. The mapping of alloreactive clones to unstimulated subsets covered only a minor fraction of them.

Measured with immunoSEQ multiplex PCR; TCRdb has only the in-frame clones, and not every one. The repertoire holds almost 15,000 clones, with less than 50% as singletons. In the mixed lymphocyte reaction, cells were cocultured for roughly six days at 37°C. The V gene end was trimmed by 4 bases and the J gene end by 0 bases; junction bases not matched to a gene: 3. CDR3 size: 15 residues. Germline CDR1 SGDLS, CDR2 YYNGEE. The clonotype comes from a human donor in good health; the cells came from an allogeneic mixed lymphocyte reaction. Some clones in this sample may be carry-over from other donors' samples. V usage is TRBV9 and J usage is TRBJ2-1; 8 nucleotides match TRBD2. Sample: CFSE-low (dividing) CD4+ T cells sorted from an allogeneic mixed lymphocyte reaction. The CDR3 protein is CASSRLASSYNEQFF. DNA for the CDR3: TGTGCCAGCAGCCGACTAGCGAGCTCCTACAATGAGCAGTTCTTC.